This T cell receptor (beta chain) was identified during a study of T cells in localized non-small cell lung cancer. This table comes from immunoSEQ multiplex PCR, and its TCRdb copy is limited to in-frame clones, with some not included. The profile shows tens of thousands of clones, more than 75% of them singletons. Findings and caveats of the study: Higher adjacent-lung clonality was associated with shorter survival.

A note on this clone: What it recognizes is unknown.

Deletions cut 5 bases from V and 11 bases from J, with 13 bases between. From germline, CDR1 is SGHTA and CDR2 FQGTGA. The CDR3 loop spans 13 amino acids. This chain uses TRBV7-3 with TRBJ1-6; a weak D match, TRBD1 (6 bases). The material was peripheral blood, obtained before any cancer treatment. The TCR originated in a woman aged 35 to 69 with stage I squamous cell lung carcinoma. The DNA of the CDR3 is TGTGCCAGCAGCCTATCAGACAGGACACCCCTCCACTTT. Translated: CASSLSDRTPLHF.